The next 27 T cell receptor beta chains were all read from a single sample in a study of T cell repertoires in cytomegalovirus infection. TCRdb reanalysed the reads using MiXCR and keeps one entry per CDR3 protein. The sample has approximately 750,000 distinct CDR3 sequences, roughly 35% seen once. Material for sequencing was PBMCs. These receptors all stem from a human donor in good health (CMV status not recorded). Some clones in this sample may be carry-over from other donors' samples.

The chain links TRBV19 to TRBJ2-2, with 7 bases identical to TRBD2. Germline CDR1 reads LNHDA; CDR2 reads SQIVND (reference sequence). V lost 3 bases, J lost 1 base, and 11 bases stayed unmatched. This CDR3 contains 18 residues. As DNA, the CDR3 is TGTGCCAGTAGTATCTTGGACGTGGCGGGAGAGAACACCGGGGAGCTGTTTTTT. It codes for CASSILDVAGENTGELFF.

The table lists this clonotype with a few counts. The V call is TRBV28, the J call TRBJ1-1, with TRBD1 as a possible D gene (5 bases). CDR1 is MDHEN, CDR2 SYDVKM, per germline. The germline V and J ends were trimmed by 7 bases and 1 base, with 13 bases remaining between them. This CDR3 is 14 amino acids long. This CDR3 reads CASTKQDPNTEAFF. The CDR3 nucleotides are TGTGCCAGCACCAAACAGGACCCGAACACTGAAGCTTTCTTT.

This clonotype was seen a few times. The CDR3 coding sequence is TGTGCCAGCAGCTCCCAGGGGGCGGGGGAGCTCACGAATACGCAGTATTTT. This codes for CASSSQGAGELTNTQYF. The chain uses TRBV7-8 and TRBJ2-3; D might be TRBD1 (8 bases). CDR3 length: 17 residues. Trimming stripped 4 bases from V and 7 bases from J, with 24 bases between. The germline V gene has CDR1 SGHVS and CDR2 FQNEAQ. Full variable domain (remainder filled in from reference TRBV7-8 and TRBJ2-3): GAGVSQSPRYKVAKRGQDVALRCDPISGHVSLFWYQQALGQGPEFLTYFQNEAQLDKSGLPSDRFFAERPEGSVSTLKIQRTQQEDSAVYLCASSSQGAGELTNTQYFGPGTRLTVL.

This clonotype was seen a single time. The J gene is TRBJ1-2, the V gene TRBV6-5; D is perhaps TRBD1 (5 bases). Trimming pared 6 bases from V and 4 bases from J, leaving 21 bases between. Germline V CDR1 and CDR2: MNHEY, SVGAGI. This CDR3 has 16 amino acids. CDR3 region: CASSPGPWLGSYGYTF. CDR3 DNA sequence: TGTGCCAGCAGCCCGGGACCCTGGCTAGGAAGCTATGGCTACACCTTC.

This chain links TRBV2 with TRBJ2-5; 8 nucleotides align to TRBD2. CDR3 length: 15 amino acids. The V gene's germline CDR1 is SNHLY and CDR2 FYNNEI. The ends lost 6 bases at V and 2 bases at J; junction bases unmatched: 8. This chain's CDR3 is CASRLAGTRQETQYF. The DNA for the CDR3 is TGTGCCAGCAGGTTAGCGGGGACCAGGCAAGAGACCCAGTACTTC.

The chain uses TRBV29-1 and TRBJ1-2; D gene uncertain. This CDR3 spans 14 amino acids. Germline CDR1 and CDR2: SQVTM and ANQGSEA. The V gene lost 3 bases and the J gene lost 8 bases, with 19 bases spanning the gap. CDR3 sequence: CSVEMAKGLIGYTF. Written as DNA, the CDR3 is TGCAGCGTTGAGATGGCGAAAGGTTTGATCGGCTACACCTTC.

As to this clonotype: A read error is possible here, since a much larger clone lies one base away. This sequence joins TRBV7-2 and TRBJ2-7; the match to TRBD1 covers 10 bases. V shed 10 bases and J 4 bases; nucleotides not matched to a gene: 7. CDR3 length: 13 amino acids. Germline CDR1 is SGHTA and CDR2 is FQGNSA. The CDR3 spells CAIGDRGPYEQYF. CDR3 in DNA: TGTGCCATCGGGGACAGGGGACCGTACGAGCAGTACTTC.

This clonotype came up a few times. This rearrangement joins TRBV12-3 or TRBV12-4 to TRBJ1-5; 7 bases fit TRBD1. V gave up 3 bases and J gave up 3 bases; unmatched junction bases: 5. CDR3 length: 15 amino acids. The CDR3 sequence: CASSLYRGNNQPQHF. CDR3 DNA sequence: TGTGCCAGCAGTTTGTACAGGGGAAACAATCAGCCCCAGCATTTT.

The rearrangement uses TRBV7-9 and TRBJ2-7; 9 bases agree with TRBD2. The V segment lost 3 bases and the J segment 6 bases; nucleotides outside the gene matches: 9. CDR3 size: 15 residues. Germline V gene lookup returns CDR1 SEHNR and CDR2 FQNEAQ (reference sequence). The CDR3 nucleotides read TGTGCCAGCAGCTTGGCAGCGGGGGGCCTTGTCGAGCAGTACTTC. Translated, it gives CASSLAAGGLVEQYF.

The chain is built from TRBV5-1 and TRBJ2-7; no firm D call. CDR3 length equals 15 residues. CDR1 is SGHRS and CDR2 is YFSETQ in the germline V gene. The ends were cut back, 1 base at V and 3 bases at J, with 14 bases in the middle. CDR3 protein: CASSLTGPAYYEQYF. The CDR3 DNA reads as TGCGCCAGCAGCTTGACTGGACCGGCCTACTACGAGCAGTACTTC.

The chain carries TRBV5-6 and TRBJ1-5; maybe TRBD1 (5 bases). Trimming pared 0 bases from V and 4 bases from J, leaving 14 bases between. Germline V gene lookup returns CDR1 SGHDT and CDR2 YYEEEE. The CDR3 is 16 amino acids. This chain's CDR3 is CASSLGQLSGNQPQHF. The DNA for the CDR3 is TGTGCCAGCAGCTTGGGACAGCTCTCCGGGAATCAGCCCCAGCATTTT.

The chain uses TRBV6-6 and TRBJ1-5, with unresolved D. Trimming took 4 bases from V and 0 from J, leaving 13 bases between them. The CDR3 is made up of 16 amino acids. Per the germline V gene, CDR1 is MNHNY and CDR2 is SVGAGI (reference sequence). CDR3 amino acids: CASSSPDKSSNQPQHF. CDR3 sequence (DNA): TGTGCCAGCAGTTCCCCAGACAAGTCTAGCAATCAGCCCCAGCATTTT.

The chain is built from TRBV28 and TRBJ1-2; D is perhaps TRBD1 (6 bases). Looked up from germline, CDR1 is MDHEN and CDR2 is SYDVKM. The CDR3 length is 15 residues. Deletions cut 5 bases from V and 10 bases from J, with 23 bases between. CDR3 bases: TGTGCCAGCAGTCCACACCCGGGGGGCGATCCGACCTACACCTTC. Protein: CASSPHPGGDPTYTF.

This clonotype was observed a few times. The V call is TRBV7-6, the J call TRBJ2-3; 10 bases align to TRBD2. This CDR3 comprises 16 residues. J was trimmed by 5 bases and V by 0 bases; bases with no gene match: 5. Germline values: CDR1 SGHVS, CDR2 FNYEAQ. The CDR3 protein is CASSLAPSGGGDTQYF. CDR3 coding DNA: TGTGCCAGCAGCTTAGCGCCTAGCGGGGGCGGAGATACGCAGTATTTT.

The rearrangement links TRBV12-3 or TRBV12-4 to TRBJ1-2, with a weak D call TRBD1 (6 bases). This CDR3 spans 17 amino acids. V was shortened by 7 bases and J by 4 bases, with 25 bases between the two germline ends. CDR3 sequence (DNA): TGTGCCAGCACCCCAAGGATTGGACAGAGCCTTCCCTATGGCTACACCTTC. Protein product: CASTPRIGQSLPYGYTF.

This clonotype turned up a few times. The chain combines TRBV7-9 with TRBJ2-2; D perhaps matches TRBD2 (6 bases). The CDR3 runs 16 residues. Germline V gives CDR1 SEHNR, CDR2 FQNEAQ (reference sequence). V lost 5 bases to trimming and J lost 7 bases, with 20 bases between them. In DNA form, the CDR3 reads TGTGCCAGCAGCCCGCCTCTTATAGCGGTCGGCGGGGAGCTGTTTTTT. Protein product: CASSPPLIAVGGELFF.

This clonotype was seen repeatedly, ten times or more. The gene calls are TRBV6-4 and TRBJ2-3; TRBD2 matches at 9 bases. Germline CDR1 reads MRHNA; CDR2 reads SNTAGT. The V gene end was trimmed by 5 bases and the J gene end by 5 bases; junction bases not matched to a gene: 8. The CDR3 has 15 residues. CDR3 amino acids: CASSSGGQGGDTQYF. The DNA of the CDR3 is TGTGCCAGCAGTAGCGGGGGGCAAGGAGGAGATACGCAGTATTTT.

This clonotype was seen only a few times. The chain recombines TRBV7-9 with TRBJ2-1, with 10 positions matching TRBD1. Germline V gives CDR1 SEHNR, CDR2 FQNEAQ (reference sequence). After removal of 9 bases from V and 3 bases from J, the junction contained 8 bases not matched to a gene. The CDR3 is made up of 15 amino acids. The CDR3 region has the DNA TGTGCCAGTGGGACCGGGACAGGGGACTACAATGAGCAGTTCTTC. Translating it yields CASGTGTGDYNEQFF.

V and J are TRBV5-1 and TRBJ2-1; tentative D call: TRBD2 (5 bases). The germline gives CDR1 SGHRS, CDR2 YFSETQ. Between the trimmed V and J ends, which lost 1 base and 0 bases, there was a span of 14 bases. The CDR3 is 17 residues long. The CDR3 reads CASSLTRAASSYNEQFF. The CDR3, as DNA: TGCGCCAGCAGCTTGACGCGGGCCGCTAGCTCCTACAATGAGCAGTTCTTC.

This chain links TRBV5-1 with TRBJ2-7; D is tentatively TRBD1 or TRBD2 (5 bases each). V was trimmed by 7 bases and J by 1 base, leaving 9 bases between them. This CDR3 has 12 residues. The V gene's germline CDR1 is SGHRS and CDR2 YFSETQ. Written as DNA, the CDR3 is TGCGCCAGCGGGACCACGTCCTACGAGCAGTACTTC. This encodes CASGTTSYEQYF.

The J gene is TRBJ2-1, the V gene TRBV12-5; 8 bases line up with TRBD2. The V segment lost 1 base and the J segment 3 bases; nucleotides outside the gene matches: 8. Germline V gives CDR1 LGHNT, CDR2 FRNRAP. The CDR3 runs to 17 residues. The CDR3, as DNA: TGTGCTAGTGGTTTGGACACGAGCGGGAGCGACTACAATGAGCAGTTCTTC. It codes for CASGLDTSGSDYNEQFF.

Only a few counts were recorded for this clonotype. This chain joins TRBV12-3 or TRBV12-4 and TRBJ2-3; TRBD2 matches at 7 bases. There are 16 residues in the CDR3. Germline trimming cut 2 bases from V and 5 bases from J; bases unmatched to any gene: 10. The CDR3 DNA reads TGTGCCAGCAGTTTACCCCCGCGGGGGTCGGAAGATACGCAGTATTTT. Protein product: CASSLPPRGSEDTQYF.

This clonotype occurred a few times. The chain links TRBV11-2 to TRBJ2-1, with TRBD2 matching over 10 bases. J gave up 12 bases and V 0 bases, and 5 bases lay outside the gene matches. The V gene's germline CDR1 is SGHAT and CDR2 FQNNGV. This CDR3 spans 14 amino acids. CDR3 coding DNA: TGTGCCAGCAGCTTAGATGGAGCGGGAGGGGGGCAGTTCTTC. It yields the protein CASSLDGAGGGQFF. The variable domain in full, with the rest retrieved from reference TRBV11-2 and TRBJ2-1, is EAGVAQSPRYKIIEKRQSVAFWCNPISGHATLYWYQQILGQGPKLLIQFQNNGVVDDSQLPKDRFSAERLKGVDSTLKIQPAKLEDSAVYLCASSLDGAGGGQFFGPGTRLTVL.

V usage is TRBV28 and J usage is TRBJ1-1, with TRBD1 matching over 9 bases. The CDR3 contains 12 residues. V was clipped by 2 bases and J by 11 bases; unmatched bases: 3. Germline values: CDR1 MDHEN, CDR2 SYDVKM. CDR3 coding DNA: TGTGCCAGCAGTTTAGACAGGGGGGTCGCTTTCTTT. Residues: CASSLDRGVAFF.

The table lists this clonotype with many counts. This sequence joins TRBV7-8 and TRBJ2-7; TRBD1 agrees at 9 bases. The ends lost 2 bases at V and 6 bases at J; junction bases unmatched: 8. CDR3 length: 15 amino acids. Germline CDR1 and CDR2: SGHVS and FQNEAQ. The CDR3 spells CASSLSGQGSREQYF. CDR3 coding DNA: TGTGCCAGCAGCTTATCGGGACAGGGCAGTCGCGAGCAGTACTTC.

This chain uses TRBV7-8 with TRBJ1-1; no clear D gene. From germline, CDR1 is SGHVS and CDR2 FQNEAQ. The CDR3 extends over 12 amino acids. V dropped 5 bases and J dropped 8 bases, with 12 bases sitting between them. The chain's CDR3 is CASSPRTEEAFF. The CDR3 bases are TGTGCCAGCAGCCCCAGGACCGAGGAAGCTTTCTTT.

This CDR3 is CASNVRAGGHEQYF. DNA of the CDR3: TGTGCCAGCAATGTCCGGGCAGGGGGGCACGAGCAGTACTTC. V usage is TRBV27 and J usage is TRBJ2-7; weak D call: TRBD1 (7 bases). The germline gives CDR1 MNHEY, CDR2 SMNVEV (reference sequence). This CDR3 region has 14 residues. V was pared by 7 bases and J by 5 bases, with 18 bases between.